Below are 3 T cell receptor beta chains sequenced from a single sample in a study of T cell clonality in common variable immunodeficiency. Sequencing used immunoSEQ multiplex PCR; TCRdb keeps in-frame clones, though not all of them. The record shows tens of thousands of clones for this sample, with no singletons present. The sample consisted of peripheral blood mononuclear cells. The origin of the receptors is a person between 18 and 70 years old in good health.

This clone was picked up many times. The read falls 3 residues short of the CDR3 end, and the missing part is taken from the germline J gene. The chain links TRBV2 to TRBJ1-5; the match to TRBD1 covers 9 bases. The CDR3 is 14 residues long. The germline CDR1 and CDR2 sequences are SNHLY and FYNNEI. V gave up 3 bases and J gave up 9 bases; unmatched junction bases: 6. This CDR3 reads CASSEDRGGGPQHF. The sequenced part of the CDR3 DNA is TGTGCCAGCAGTGAGGACAGGGGTGGAGGGCCC.

Concerning this clone: Germline is not matched at one junction end, which may reflect a read error. This same CDR3 is encoded by further DNA sequences in the sample. The CDR3 spells CASSLRSDSGNTIYF. The sequenced part of the CDR3 DNA is TGTGCCAGCAGCTTAAGGTCCGACAGTGGAAACACG. The chain uses TRBV7-9 and TRBJ1-3; D may be TRBD1 (5 bases). The CDR3 goes on 3 residues after the read ends, and that part is filled in from the germline J gene. Germline CDR1 is SEHNR and CDR2 is FQNEAQ (reference sequence). This CDR3 has 15 residues.

This clone was recorded many times. The read terminates 3 residues ahead of where the CDR3 ends, so the germline J gene completes it. V is TRBV13 and J is TRBJ2-3, with 7 bases matching TRBD2. The CDR3 consists of 16 residues. The junction had 13 bases not matched to a gene; V was cut back by 4 bases and J by 6 bases. The germline gives CDR1 PRHDT, CDR2 FYEKMQ (reference sequence). This CDR3 reads CASSSYLRLAPDTQYF. Incomplete CDR3 DNA: TGTGCCAGCAGCTCCTACTTAAGACTAGCTCCCGATACG. The full variable domain, its missing parts supplied by reference TRBV13 and TRBJ2-3, is AAGVIQSPRHLIKEKRETATLKCYPIPRHDTVYWYQQGPGQDPQFLISFYEKMQSDKGSIPDRFSAQQFSDYHSELNMSSLELGDSALYFCASSSYLRLAPDTQYFGPGTRLTVL.